What follows are 31 T cell receptor beta chains derived from one specimen sequenced in a study of T cell responses to AZD1222 COVID-19 vaccine. Here immunoSEQ multiplex PCR was the method, and the copy in TCRdb shows in-frame clones only, minus some. This table holds over 150,000 clones, 93% found once. The sample in question was peripheral blood, obtained 28 days after the second AZD1222 dose. The receptors were gathered from an adult who received the AZD1222 COVID-19 vaccine.

The chain carries TRBV5-6 and TRBJ2-3; D is perhaps TRBD1 (5 bases). Trimming cost V 2 bases and J 6 bases, with 16 bases left between them. The CDR3 runs 15 residues. Germline V gene data show CDR1 as SGHDT and CDR2 as YYEEEE. The DNA of the CDR3 is TGTGCCAGCAGCTTAGGTTCCAGGGTTTCTGATACGCAGTATTTT. Protein product: CASSLGSRVSDTQYF.

The chain carries TRBV2 and TRBJ1-5; D unresolved. CDR3 size: 14 residues. Germline V lookup: CDR1 SNHLY, CDR2 FYNNEI. V lost 4 bases and J 0 bases, leaving 7 bases between the germline ends. This CDR3 reads CASSASDSNQPQHF. CDR3 sequence (DNA): TGTGCCAGCAGTGCCAGTGATAGCAATCAGCCCCAGCATTTT.

DNA of the CDR3: TGTGCCAGCAGTTACTCAAGGGGCCGGGACAAGAAAAACCTTCAGCCCCAGCATTTT. This gives the protein CASSYSRGRDKKNLQPQHF. This chain uses TRBV6-2 or TRBV6-3 with TRBJ1-5, with D possibly TRBD1 on 6 matching bases. Deletions cut 0 bases from V and 6 bases from J, with 24 bases between. CDR1 MNHEY and CDR2 SVGEGT come from the germline V gene. This CDR3 comprises 19 residues.

V is TRBV5-1 and J is TRBJ2-2, with D unclear. The CDR3 is 12 residues long. Per germline, CDR1 SGHRS and CDR2 YFSETQ. V gave up 0 bases and J gave up 8 bases, with 5 bases separating them. CDR3 DNA: TGCGCCAGCAGCTTGGCAGCAGGGGAGCTGTTTTTT. Residues: CASSLAAGELFF.

The chain links TRBV7-8 to TRBJ2-3; tentative D call: TRBD1 (6 bases). Deletions cut 0 bases from V and 6 bases from J, with 13 bases between. The germline V gene encodes CDR1 SGHVS and CDR2 FQNEAQ. The CDR3 has 15 amino acids. The CDR3 sequence: CASSLASNRADTQYF. As DNA, the CDR3 is TGTGCCAGCAGCTTAGCGAGTAACAGGGCTGATACGCAGTATTTT.

V is TRBV7-2 and J is TRBJ1-1, with unresolved D. The CDR3 consists of 14 residues. Trimming pared 0 bases from V and 7 bases from J, leaving 12 bases between. CDR1 SGHTA and CDR2 FQGNSA come from the germline V gene. CDR3 in DNA: TGTGCCAGCAGCTTAGCGCCCGGGGTCGGTGAAGCTTTCTTT. Amino acids: CASSLAPGVGEAFF.

The chain joins TRBV4-2 to TRBJ2-7; the D gene is possibly TRBD1 (6 bases). The germline gives CDR1 LGHNA, CDR2 YNFKEQ. This CDR3 region has 14 residues. The ends were cut back, 3 bases at V and 2 bases at J, with 11 bases in the middle. The CDR3 loop reads CASSQLQGTYEQYF. CDR3 bases: TGTGCCAGCAGCCAGTTACAGGGAACCTACGAGCAGTACTTC.

The genes are TRBV30 and TRBJ2-3, with D maybe TRBD1 (5 bases). Germline values: CDR1 GTSNPN, CDR2 SVGIG (reference sequence). There are 14 residues in the CDR3. V lost 4 bases and J lost 2, with 13 bases in between. CDR3 sequence (DNA): TGTGCCTGGAAGGCCGAAGGGGCCACAGATACGCAGTATTTT. This encodes CAWKAEGATDTQYF.

This rearrangement joins TRBV19 to TRBJ1-3; no firm D call. V was cut by 3 bases and J by 5 bases, with 8 bases left in between. Germline assignment: CDR1 LNHDA and CDR2 SQIVND (reference sequence). This CDR3 contains 13 residues. CDR3 amino acids: CASSMRARNTIYF. CDR3 DNA sequence: TGTGCCAGTAGTATGCGCGCGCGAAACACCATATATTTT.

The CDR3 region is CASSEDSSYNEQFF. CDR3 coding DNA: TGTGCCAGCAGTGAGGACAGCTCCTACAATGAGCAGTTCTTC. The rearrangement links TRBV6-4 to TRBJ2-1, with D possibly being TRBD1 (6 bases). V lost 3 bases to trimming and J lost 0 bases, with 6 bases between them. The germline V gene has CDR1 MRHNA and CDR2 SNTAGT. This CDR3 contains 14 residues.

CDR3 in DNA: TGTGCCAGTAGTGATCCAGGGATTCGAGAAAAACTGTTTTTT. It yields the protein CASSDPGIREKLFF. V and J are TRBV19 and TRBJ1-4; D is perhaps TRBD1 (5 bases). The CDR3 length is 14 residues. Trimming cost V 5 bases and J 8 bases, with 15 bases left between them. The germline V gene encodes CDR1 LNHDA and CDR2 SQIVND (reference sequence).

At least ten counts were recorded for this clone. V and J are TRBV19 and TRBJ2-1, with 7 bases lining up with TRBD1. Losses at the gene ends were 4 bases for V and 4 bases for J; bases not matched to a gene: 4. The CDR3 loop spans 14 amino acids. Per the germline V gene, CDR1 is LNHDA and CDR2 is SQIVND (reference sequence). CDR3 DNA: TGTGCCAGTAGTACCGGGACAGTTTACAATGAGCAGTTCTTC. Translation: CASSTGTVYNEQFF.

V is TRBV9 and J is TRBJ1-1; no clear D. CDR3 length equals 15 residues. Germline CDR1 reads SGDLS; CDR2 reads YYNGEE. Trimming removed 0 bases from V and 0 bases from J, with 9 bases in between. Written as DNA, the CDR3 is TGTGCCAGCAGCGTAGTGGCATCGGTGAACACTGAAGCTTTCTTT. This codes for CASSVVASVNTEAFF.

The chain joins TRBV7-9 to TRBJ2-5; a weak D match, TRBD1 (5 bases). Germline V lookup: CDR1 SEHNR, CDR2 FQNEAQ (reference sequence). The V end was cut by 4 bases, the J end by 2 bases, with 11 bases between. The CDR3 has 14 residues. The CDR3 coding sequence is TGTGCCAGCAGCTCCTCGACAGTACAAGAGACCCAGTACTTC. Translation: CASSSSTVQETQYF.

The gene calls are TRBV29-1 and TRBJ1-4; no clear D gene. Trimming removed 2 bases at V and 8 bases at J, with 12 bases between. From germline, CDR1 is SQVTM and CDR2 ANQGSEA. The length of the CDR3 is 13 residues. The CDR3 reads CSVERGTREKLFF. CDR3 nucleotides: TGCAGCGTTGAACGCGGAACTCGGGAAAAACTGTTTTTT.

The V and J genes are TRBV29-1 and TRBJ2-7; 7 bases align to TRBD1. Germline CDR1 and CDR2: SQVTM and ANQGSEA. The J segment lost 9 bases and the V segment lost 4 bases, leaving 12 bases of the junction unmatched. CDR3 length: 13 residues. CDR3 sequence reads: CSVGLRQGTGQYF. The CDR3 DNA follows: TGCAGCGTTGGCCTCAGACAGGGAACAGGGCAGTACTTC.

V gene TRBV10-1 combines with J gene TRBJ1-3; weak D call: TRBD1 (5 bases). Trimming cost V 7 bases and J 3 bases, with 7 bases left between them. Germline V gives CDR1 WNHNN, CDR2 SYGVQD (reference sequence). This CDR3 region has 12 residues. CDR3 loop: CASTRDGNTIYF. CDR3 in DNA: TGCGCCAGCACCAGGGATGGAAACACCATATATTTT.

This clone has just one count. The chain couples TRBV5-1 to TRBJ2-1; D perhaps matches TRBD2 (6 bases). V was shortened by 3 bases and J by 3 bases, with 16 bases between the two germline ends. The germline CDR1 and CDR2 sequences are SGHRS and YFSETQ. The CDR3 runs to 16 residues. Here the CDR3 DNA reads TGCGCCAGCAGCTCGGGGGACCCAAACCTCTACAATGAGCAGTTCTTC. This codes for CASSSGDPNLYNEQFF.

The chain recombines TRBV19 with TRBJ1-2; no clear D. The CDR3 contains 14 residues. V gave up 6 bases and J gave up 7 bases, with 18 bases separating them. The V gene's germline CDR1 is LNHDA and CDR2 SQIVND (reference sequence). This CDR3 is CASSPGVMSGGYTF. DNA of the CDR3: TGTGCCAGTAGCCCTGGCGTGATGAGCGGTGGCTACACCTTC.

The chain links TRBV18 to TRBJ2-7, with D uncertain. This CDR3 has 12 amino acids. Trimming removed 2 bases from V and 2 bases from J, with 4 bases in between. Germline V gene sequence: CDR1 KGHSH, CDR2 LQKENI. CDR3 bases: TGTGCCAGCTCACCAAATACCTACGAGCAGTACTTC. Encoded protein: CASSPNTYEQYF.

The chain joins TRBV2 to TRBJ1-2, with D maybe TRBD1 (5 bases). This CDR3 is built from 15 residues. Germline V CDR1 and CDR2: SNHLY, FYNNEI. V lost 8 bases, J lost 5 bases, and 21 bases lay in between. CDR3 loop: CASFPQQGIGYGYTF. CDR3 bases: TGTGCCAGCTTTCCCCAGCAGGGAATAGGTTATGGCTACACCTTC.

The rearrangement uses TRBV15 and TRBJ2-3, with a weak D call TRBD2 (7 bases). Germline V lookup: CDR1 LNHNV, CDR2 YYDKDF (reference sequence). This CDR3 contains 16 residues. V lost 8 bases, J lost 4 bases, and 22 bases lay in between. The chain's CDR3 is CATVVGVGGPADTQYF. For the CDR3, the DNA is TGTGCCACCGTGGTAGGTGTGGGGGGGCCGGCAGATACGCAGTATTTT.

The chain links TRBV5-5 to TRBJ2-3; D is uncertain. The germline V and J ends were trimmed by 2 bases and 2 bases, with 6 bases remaining between them. CDR3 length: 13 residues. The germline CDR1 and CDR2 sequences are SGHKS and YYEKEE (reference sequence). CDR3: CASSLPVTDTQYF. The CDR3 bases are TGTGCCAGCAGCTTACCGGTCACAGATACGCAGTATTTT.

The chain is built from TRBV4-2 and TRBJ2-7, with D maybe TRBD1 (5 bases). The CDR3 loop spans 15 amino acids. V lost 1 base and J 1 base, leaving 11 bases between the germline ends. The germline gives CDR1 LGHNA, CDR2 YNFKEQ. The CDR3 here is CASSQGQGRSYEQYF. The CDR3 bases are TGTGCCAGCAGCCAAGGTCAGGGCAGGTCCTACGAGCAGTACTTC.

This rearrangement joins TRBV9 to TRBJ1-2; 9 nucleotides align to TRBD1. This CDR3 is 15 amino acids long. Per germline, CDR1 SGDLS and CDR2 YYNGEE. Unmatched junction bases numbered 4, after V lost 2 bases and J lost 2 bases. The CDR3 region is CASSVWDRENYGYTF. The CDR3 bases are TGTGCCAGCAGCGTCTGGGACAGGGAAAACTATGGCTACACCTTC.

CDR3 loop: CASTLALSSPLHF. The CDR3 DNA is TGTGCCAGCACCCTTGCCCTTTCTTCACCCCTCCACTTT. The chain has TRBV6-5 and TRBJ1-6; unclear D gene. The CDR3 contains 13 residues. Germline CDR1 MNHEY, CDR2 SVGAGI. V dropped 7 bases and J dropped 9 bases, with 13 bases sitting between them.

This chain joins TRBV28 and TRBJ2-1; TRBD2 might be the D (7 bases). V was clipped by 7 bases and J by 9 bases, with 16 bases between them. This CDR3 comprises 13 residues. CDR1 and CDR2 (germline): MDHEN, SYDVKM. CDR3 in amino acids: CASTKGGAFEQFF. For the CDR3, the DNA is TGTGCCAGCACGAAGGGGGGGGCCTTTGAGCAGTTCTTC. Based on the CDR3 plus reference TRBV28 and TRBJ2-1, the full variable domain is DVKVTQSSRYLVKRTGEKVFLECVQDMDHENMFWYRQDPGLGLRLIYFSYDVKMKEKGDIPEGYSVSREKKERFSLILESASTNQTSMYLCASTKGGAFEQFFGPGTRLTVL.

This rearrangement joins TRBV19 to TRBJ2-7; 8 nucleotides align to TRBD1. Germline values: CDR1 LNHDA, CDR2 SQIVND (reference sequence). The CDR3 consists of 15 residues. V dropped 4 bases and J dropped 4; count of bases not matched to a gene: 9. CDR3: CASSTGTGPAYEQYF. The CDR3 nucleotides are TGTGCCAGTAGTACCGGGACAGGCCCAGCTTACGAGCAGTACTTC.

A few counts support this clone. The chain couples TRBV7-3 to TRBJ2-2; TRBD2 is a possible D gene (6 bases). This CDR3 contains 14 residues. V lost 5 bases to trimming and J lost 7 bases, with 14 bases between them. CDR1 and CDR2 (germline): SGHTA, FQGTGA. CDR3 nucleotides: TGTGCCAGCAGCGCCGGAACGGGGGACGGGGAGCTGTTTTTT. The encoded protein is CASSAGTGDGELFF.

V usage is TRBV3-1 (or the pseudogene TRBV3-2) and J usage is TRBJ2-3, with TRBD2 identical over 11 bases. The CDR3 loop spans 21 amino acids. The V and J ends lost 0 bases and 2 bases, in that order; junction bases with no gene match: 16. CDR1 LGHDT and CDR2 YNNKEL come from the germline V gene (reference sequence). Here the CDR3 reads CASSQDRLKTLAGGITDTQYF. The CDR3 coding sequence is TGTGCCAGCAGCCAAGACCGGCTAAAGACGCTAGCGGGGGGCATCACAGATACGCAGTATTTT.

A few counts support this clone. The chain uses TRBV28 and TRBJ1-2; a possible D gene is TRBD1 (5 bases). Germline values: CDR1 MDHEN, CDR2 SYDVKM. The CDR3 sequence is 11 residues long. Deletions cut 3 bases from V and 8 bases from J, with 7 bases between. The CDR3 DNA sequence: TGTGCCAGCAGTTTGGGACGGGGCTACACCTTC. Its protein product is CASSLGRGYTF.